This T cell receptor (beta chain) was sequenced for a study of OX40 agonist ivuxolimab in advanced cancers. The CDR3 is 16 residues long. The germline gives CDR1 LNHNV, CDR2 YYDKDF (reference sequence). V lost 8 bases and J 5 bases, leaving 22 bases between the germline ends. Measured with immunoSEQ multiplex PCR; TCRdb has only the in-frame clones, and not every one. Of about 19,000 clones in the sample, about 92% are singletons; the top ten hold around 48%. The sequence was obtained from an adult with an advanced solid tumor such as melanoma, head and neck, liver or kidney cancer. The V and J genes are TRBV15 and TRBJ2-1; tentative D call: TRBD2 (7 bases). This specimen was CD4+ or CD8+ T cells sorted from blood, taken in a trial of the OX40 agonist ivuxolimab. The CDR3 DNA follows: TGTGCCACCGCCCTACCCGGGGGGCGGAACGACAATGAGCAGTTCTTC. Its translation: CATALPGGRNDNEQFF.